One T cell receptor (beta chain) is described in this entry. These data are taken from a study of control samples from healthy donors and cancer patients. TCRdb's copy holds only in-frame clones and misses some; the assay was immunoSEQ multiplex PCR. This table has roughly 59,000 clones, roughly 90% appearing once. Germline V gives CDR1 SGHKS, CDR2 YYEKEE (reference sequence). This CDR3 spans 15 amino acids. Trimming cost V 3 bases and J 4 bases; bases outside gene matches: 6. Sequenced sample: PBMCs. This receptor was taken from a man in his forties with colorectal cancer. V gene TRBV5-5 combines with J gene TRBJ1-3; 8 bases are a match to TRBD1. The CDR3 reads CASSSQGAIGNTIYF. In nucleotides, the CDR3 is TGTGCCAGCAGCTCGCAGGGGGCGATCGGAAACACCATATATTTT.